The 24 T cell receptor beta chains given below trace back to one sample, sequenced in a study of cytomegalovirus exposure and HLA in healthy donors. The PCR was carried out with 60 Vbeta primers and 13 Jbeta primers. TCRdb keeps only in-frame clones here, not all; method: immunoSEQ multiplex PCR. This table holds 140,000 or so clones, less than 90% found once. Sample: PBMCs. The receptors shown here come from a boy aged 2-15 years in good health and CMV-seronegative.

The chain's CDR3 is CASSQESSGGAVDTQYF. In DNA, the CDR3 is TGTGCCAGCAGCCAAGAATCGAGCGGGGGGGCAGTAGATACGCAGTATTTT. V usage is TRBV4-2 and J usage is TRBJ2-3; 10 positions match TRBD2. This CDR3 region has 17 residues. Germline V gives CDR1 LGHNA, CDR2 YNFKEQ. V lost 0 bases and J lost 5; bases outside the gene matches: 8.

The chain carries TRBV4-2 and TRBJ2-5; 8 nucleotides align to TRBD1. The CDR3 is 14 residues long. Germline CDR1 LGHNA, CDR2 YNFKEQ. V was clipped by 5 bases and J by 4 bases; unmatched bases: 6. The CDR3 here is CASSILQGGETQYF. CDR3 sequence (DNA): TGTGCCAGCAGCATATTACAGGGGGGAGAGACCCAGTACTTC.

This rearrangement joins TRBV4-1 to TRBJ2-3; 7 nucleotides match TRBD2. This CDR3 comprises 15 residues. Trimming cost V 5 bases and J 4 bases; bases outside gene matches: 9. The germline V gene encodes CDR1 MGHRA and CDR2 YSYEKL. This CDR3 reads CASSSVGTKSDTQYF. CDR3 DNA: TGCGCCAGCAGCTCCGTTGGGACTAAGTCAGATACGCAGTATTTT.

The chain links TRBV5-1 to TRBJ2-6, with a possible D match to TRBD2 (5 bases). The CDR3 is made up of 13 amino acids. Trimming left V 5 bases short and J 2 bases short, with 5 bases between. Germline assignment: CDR1 SGHRS and CDR2 YFSETQ. Here the CDR3 DNA reads TGCGCCAGCAGGGAGGCTGGGGCCAACGTCCTGACTTTC. Translation gives CASREAGANVLTF.

This clone occurred once. The chain is built from TRBV6-1 and TRBJ1-2; D is unresolved. The germline V gene has CDR1 MNHNS and CDR2 SASEGT. The CDR3 is made up of 12 amino acids. Deletions cut 10 bases from V and 0 bases from J, with 9 bases between. CDR3 sequence: CATETANYGYTF. The CDR3 DNA is TGTGCCACCGAAACAGCTAACTATGGCTACACCTTC.

The table lists this clone with a few counts. This chain joins TRBV7-8 and TRBJ2-1; D remains unclear. This CDR3 region has 12 residues. V was trimmed by 5 bases and J by 8 bases, leaving 10 bases between them. Germline CDR1 SGHVS, CDR2 FQNEAQ. CDR3 sequence (DNA): TGTGCCAGCAGCGACAAGCCGGATGAGCAGTTCTTC. It specifies CASSDKPDEQFF.

The gene calls are TRBV11-2 and TRBJ1-3; D unresolved. V shed 3 bases and J shed 0 bases, with 12 bases lying between them. This CDR3 region has 16 residues. Germline CDR1 SGHAT, CDR2 FQNNGV. The CDR3 DNA is TGTGCCAGCAGCTTGCATGGCTCCAGCTCTGGAAACACCATATATTTT. Amino acids: CASSLHGSSSGNTIYF.

This CDR3 is CASSTRDSTSYEQYF. CDR3 DNA sequence: TGTGCCAGCAGTACCCGGGACAGTACCTCCTACGAGCAGTACTTC. This chain joins TRBV28 and TRBJ2-7, with 7 bases that match TRBD1. The CDR3 consists of 15 residues. In germline, CDR1 is MDHEN, CDR2 SYDVKM. V shed 5 bases and J 0 bases; nucleotides not matched to a gene: 7. Based on the CDR3 plus reference TRBV28 and TRBJ2-7, the full variable domain is DVKVTQSSRYLVKRTGEKVFLECVQDMDHENMFWYRQDPGLGLRLIYFSYDVKMKEKGDIPEGYSVSREKKERFSLILESASTNQTSMYLCASSTRDSTSYEQYFGPGTRLTVT.

The rearrangement uses TRBV2 and TRBJ1-2, with D perhaps matching TRBD1 (6 bases). Germline assignment: CDR1 SNHLY and CDR2 FYNNEI. Trimming took off 6 bases at V and 4 bases at J, with 18 bases between the two ends. CDR3 length: 15 residues. The CDR3 bases are TGTGCCAGCAGGGGAGGCGGGGGGCACGGCTATGGCTACACCTTC. Protein sequence: CASRGGGGHGYGYTF.

The chain couples TRBV4-2 to TRBJ2-1, with D possibly being TRBD2 (5 bases). V lost 5 bases and J lost 8, with 22 bases in between. Looked up from germline, CDR1 is LGHNA and CDR2 is YNFKEQ. This CDR3 has 16 residues. Here the CDR3 reads CASSEGIRLCCHEQFF. Here the CDR3 DNA reads TGTGCCAGCAGCGAGGGTATCCGCCTCTGCTGCCATGAGCAGTTCTTC.

The chain carries TRBV7-9 and TRBJ2-7; 9 positions agree with TRBD2. Losses at the gene ends were 5 bases for V and 2 bases for J; bases not matched to a gene: 13. Germline V gene lookup returns CDR1 SEHNR and CDR2 FQNEAQ (reference sequence). CDR3 length: 17 residues. CDR3 nucleotides: TGTGCCAGCAGCCATAGCGGGGGCAGGGCGAACGCCTACGAGCAGTACTTC. The encoded protein is CASSHSGGRANAYEQYF. The full variable domain, completed using reference TRBV7-9 and TRBJ2-7, is DTGVSQNPRHKITKRGQNVTFRCDPISEHNRLYWYRQTLGQGPEFLTYFQNEAQLEKSRLLSDRFSAERPKGSFSTLEIQRTEQGDSAMYLCASSHSGGRANAYEQYFGPGTRLTVT.

The rearrangement joins TRBV7-6 to TRBJ2-3; 9 nucleotides line up with TRBD2. Trimming at V came to 5 bases and at J to 6 bases, leaving 21 bases not matched to a gene. This CDR3 has 19 amino acids. Per the germline V gene, CDR1 is SGHVS and CDR2 is FNYEAQ. The CDR3 loop is CASSLPGAGGPDVSDTQYF. The DNA for the CDR3 is TGTGCCAGCAGCCTTCCCGGCGCGGGAGGGCCTGATGTTTCGGATACGCAGTATTTT.

The rearrangement joins TRBV4-1 to TRBJ1-6, with TRBD1 matching 9 bases. Germline V gives CDR1 MGHRA, CDR2 YSYEKL. J lost 13 bases, V lost 0 bases, and 13 bases had no gene match. CDR3 length equals 17 residues. CDR3 sequence reads: CASSQEPGQGELGPLHF. CDR3 sequence (DNA): TGCGCCAGCAGCCAAGAACCGGGACAGGGCGAATTAGGTCCCCTCCACTTT.

The CDR3: CASSFGQGVYEQYF. DNA of the CDR3: TGTGCCAGCAGTTTCGGACAGGGGGTTTACGAGCAGTACTTC. The gene calls are TRBV27 and TRBJ2-7, with TRBD1 identical over 10 bases. This CDR3 has 14 residues. Trimming cost V 3 bases and J 4 bases; bases outside gene matches: 3. Germline CDR1 reads MNHEY; CDR2 reads SMNVEV (reference sequence).

A word on this clone: At one end, the junction sequence differs from germline, possibly due to a read error. This chain links TRBV7-9 with TRBJ1-1; TRBD1 agrees at 10 bases. This CDR3 is built from 14 residues. The germline V gene has CDR1 SEHNR and CDR2 FQNEAQ (reference sequence). The CDR3 nucleotides read TGTTCCAGCAGCCGACTGGGACAGGGGCCTGAAGCTTTCTTT. Protein product: CSSSRLGQGPEAFF.

The chain employs TRBV2 and TRBJ1-2; a weak D match, TRBD1 (5 bases). In germline, CDR1 is SNHLY, CDR2 FYNNEI. CDR3 length: 12 residues. The V end was cut by 10 bases, the J end by 8 bases, with 17 bases between. Here the CDR3 DNA reads TGTGCCACTAGACAGACGCCTTTCGGCTACACCTTC. This translates into CATRQTPFGYTF.

The gene calls are TRBV6-5 and TRBJ1-1; 7 positions agree with TRBD1. The CDR3 covers 12 residues. The junction had 6 bases not matched to a gene; V was cut back by 6 bases and J by 8 bases. The germline V gene encodes CDR1 MNHEY and CDR2 SVGAGI. CDR3 in amino acids: CASSPGQPEAFF. CDR3 in DNA: TGTGCCAGCAGCCCGGGACAGCCCGAAGCTTTCTTT.

The rearrangement uses TRBV12-1 and TRBJ1-1; TRBD1, as called in the table, went unchecked against the DNA. TRBV12-1 is designated a pseudogene. This CDR3 has 16 amino acids. This CDR3 is CASSFENRNMNTEAFF. As DNA, the CDR3 is TGTGCCAGCAGCTTTGAAAACAGGAACATGAACACTGAAGCTTTCTTT.

The J gene is TRBJ1-2, the V gene TRBV10-1; D perhaps matches TRBD1 (6 bases). Germline CDR1 WNHNN, CDR2 SYGVQD (reference sequence). Trimming pared 0 bases from V and 1 base from J, leaving 12 bases between. This CDR3 is 16 amino acids long. This CDR3 reads CASSESGIRGNYGYTF. CDR3 nucleotides: TGCGCCAGCAGTGAGTCGGGAATCAGGGGTAACTATGGCTACACCTTC.

The chain uses TRBV29-1 and TRBJ2-7, with 12 nucleotides matching TRBD2. The CDR3 totals 14 residues. The germline CDR1 and CDR2 sequences are SQVTM and ANQGSEA. Losses at the gene ends were 1 base for V and 6 bases for J; bases not matched to a gene: 4. This chain's CDR3 is CSVEGTSGIFEQYF. The CDR3, as DNA: TGCAGCGTTGAAGGGACTAGCGGGATCTTCGAGCAGTACTTC.

The rearrangement joins TRBV4-2 to TRBJ2-3; 8 bases line up with TRBD1. Germline trimming cut 0 bases from V and 3 bases from J; bases unmatched to any gene: 11. There are 18 residues in the CDR3. CDR1 is LGHNA and CDR2 is YNFKEQ in the germline V gene. The CDR3 coding sequence is TGTGCCAGCAGCCAAGATAGGAGAGGACAGGGCCGTACAGATACGCAGTATTTT. Translation: CASSQDRRGQGRTDTQYF.

The chain carries TRBV7-9 and TRBJ2-1; TRBD2 matches at 14 bases. J gave up 9 bases and V 1 base, and 2 bases lay outside the gene matches. Germline CDR1 is SEHNR and CDR2 is FQNEAQ (reference sequence). The CDR3 is 15 amino acids. The CDR3 nucleotides are TGTGCCAGCAGCTTAGACGGACTAGCGGGGGGTGAGCAGTTCTTC. It specifies CASSLDGLAGGEQFF.

V and J are TRBV7-7 and TRBJ2-1, with 10 bases matching TRBD1. Germline V gene sequence: CDR1 SSHAT, CDR2 FNYEAQ (reference sequence). J gave up 5 bases and V 5 bases, and 3 bases lay outside the gene matches. The CDR3 extends over 14 amino acids. DNA of the CDR3: TGTGCCAGCAGCCGGGGACAGGGGCACAATGAGCAGTTCTTC. Amino acid sequence: CASSRGQGHNEQFF.

The rearrangement links TRBV7-6 to TRBJ2-3, with a tentative D call TRBD1 (5 bases). Deletions cut 5 bases from V and 6 bases from J, with 12 bases between. The CDR3 contains 13 residues. Germline CDR1 reads SGHVS; CDR2 reads FNYEAQ. The DNA for the CDR3 is TGTGCCAGCAGCATATACCAGGGTGATACGCAGTATTTT. Its translation: CASSIYQGDTQYF.